A selection of T cell receptor beta chains follows, all from one sample in a study of blood T cells in healthy people across ages. A single record per CDR3 protein comes from TCRdb applying MiXCR to the 5' RACE reads. The data contain 700,000 or so distinct CDR3 sequences, 20% to 25% of them singletons. Sequenced: blood. These receptors were taken from a man between 65 and 79 years old in good health. The CDR3 runs from the conserved cysteine through the conserved F or W. A D gene is named only where the DNA matches it firmly. The size entry is marked missing in some rows and otherwise reads once, few, many or a size class.

clone_size | j_call | d_call | v_call | cdr3_nt | cdr3_aa
. | TRBJ1-1 | TRBD1 | TRBV29-1 | TGCAGCGTTCAATATTCCGGGACAGTGGGCACTGAAGCTTTCTTT | CSVQYSGTVGTEAFF
. | TRBJ1-2 | TRBD1 | TRBV6-5 | TGTGCCAGCAAGTTTGGGACAGGGGTAGGCTACACCTTC | CASKFGTGVGYTF
. | TRBJ1-2 | . | TRBV7-2 | TGTGCCAGTCACAGCTATGGCTACACCTTC | CASHSYGYTF
few | TRBJ2-4 | . | TRBV11-3 | TGTGCCAGCAGCTTAGAGGCGGGTGGCAGGCAAAACATTCAGTACTTC | CASSLEAGGRQNIQYF
. | TRBJ1-3 | . | TRBV7-2 | TGTGCCAGCAGCCAAATGCCTGGGGGCAATGGAAACACCATATATTTT | CASSQMPGGNGNTIYF
few | TRBJ2-3 | . | TRBV5-1 | TGCGCCAGCACCGGGACTGTCACAGATACGCAGTATTTT | CASTGTVTDTQYF
few | TRBJ2-5 | . | TRBV5-1 | TGCGCCAGCAGTCCGGGACTGGAGTACCAAGAGACCCAGTACTTC | CASSPGLEYQETQYF
few | TRBJ1-5 | . | TRBV29-1 | TGCAGCGTTGTGACAGCGGGCAATCAGCCCCAGCATTTT | CSVVTAGNQPQHF
. | TRBJ2-2 | TRBD2 | TRBV20-1 | TGCAGTGCTGGCACTAGCGGGAGCCCTTTGAACACCGGGGAGCTGTTTTTT | CSAGTSGSPLNTGELFF
few | TRBJ2-3 | . | TRBV21-1 | TGTGCCAGCAGCACTCAAAGGGGGGATACGCAGTATTTT | CASSTQRGDTQYF
. | TRBJ2-3 | . | TRBV2 | TGTGCCAGCAGTGATCGAGGACACAGCACAGATACGCAGTATTTT | CASSDRGHSTDTQYF
few | TRBJ2-7 | TRBD1 | TRBV5-1 | TGCGCCAGCAGCTTGGTCGCAGGGGGAACCTACGAGCAGTACTTC | CASSLVAGGTYEQYF
. | TRBJ1-5 | . | TRBV2 | TGTGCCAGCAGTGAGCGGGGGACTCAGCCCCAGCATTTT | CASSERGTQPQHF
few | TRBJ2-1 | . | TRBV18 | TGTGCCAGCTCACCGACCTCAGTCATGGGAGACGAGCAGTTCTTC | CASSPTSVMGDEQFF
many | TRBJ2-1 | . | TRBV24-1 | TGTGCCACCAGTGACCCCCGGGACTGGGGCCTCAATGAGCAGTTCTTC | CATSDPRDWGLNEQFF
many | TRBJ2-3 | . | TRBV5-1 | TGCGCCAGCAGCTTCGCAGGGGGGTTGGATACGCAGTATTTT | CASSFAGGLDTQYF
few | TRBJ2-1 | TRBD2 | TRBV27 | TGTGCCAGCAGTCCACATCCAGCAACCGGGACTAGCGGGAGGACCAATGAGCAGTTCTTC | CASSPHPATGTSGRTNEQFF
. | TRBJ2-6 | TRBD1 | TRBV20-1 | TGCAGTGCTGAGACAGGGGAGTTTTCTGGGGCCAACGTCCTGACTTTC | CSAETGEFSGANVLTF
. | TRBJ1-5 | TRBD1 | TRBV29-1 | TGCAGCGTCAGGGGGGGTACGGGGGCCCAGCATTTT | CSVRGGTGAQHF
. | TRBJ1-2 | TRBD1 | TRBV6-4 | TGTGCCAGCAGTCTCGAAACAGGGGAAGGTGGCTACACCTTC | CASSLETGEGGYTF
few | TRBJ2-2 | TRBD1 | TRBV5-1 | TGCGCCAGCAGCTTGTACCGGGACAGGGTCATGACCGGGGAGCTGTTTTTT | CASSLYRDRVMTGELFF
. | TRBJ2-5 | TRBD2 | TRBV5-5 | TGTGCCAGCAGCTTGGGGTTCGGGAGGAGGGAGACCCAGTACTTC | CASSLGFGRRETQYF
few | TRBJ2-1 | . | TRBV29-1 | TGCAGCGTTGGACATGGGGGGCATGAGCAGTTCTTC | CSVGHGGHEQFF
. | TRBJ1-2 | . | TRBV24-1 | TGTGCCACCCGGGGTAGAGGGGGTCGTGGCTACGCCTTC | CATRGRGGRGYAF
. | TRBJ1-1 | . | TRBV18 | TGTGCCAGCTCACCACCGTTAAAGGGAACTGAAGCTTTCTTT | CASSPPLKGTEAFF
few | TRBJ2-5 | . | TRBV4-2 | TGTGCCAGCGGGGTGGAGACCCAGTACTTC | CASGVETQYF
. | TRBJ1-4 | . | TRBV10-3 | TGTGCCATCAGCCTTGACGGGGAAAAACTGTTTTTT | CAISLDGEKLFF
few | TRBJ2-5 | . | TRBV20-1 | TGCAGTGCTAGAGATTGGAGGAACCAAGAGACCCAGTACTTC | CSARDWRNQETQYF
few | TRBJ1-5 | . | TRBV20-1 | TGCAGTGCCTCGAGGGGTAGTCAGCCCCAGCATTTT | CSASRGSQPQHF
. | TRBJ2-1 | . | TRBV20-1 | TGCAGTGCTAGAGATGGCCAATTACCAGACTACAATGAGCAGTTCTTC | CSARDGQLPDYNEQFF
. | TRBJ2-1 | TRBD2 | TRBV6-5 | TGTGCCAGCAGTTACTCGGGCGGGAGGCTCAATGAGCAGTTCTTC | CASSYSGGRLNEQFF
few | TRBJ2-6 | TRBD1 | TRBV29-1 | TGCAGCGTTGAAGATTATCAGGGGGAGAGCTCTGGGGCCAACGTCCTGACTTTC | CSVEDYQGESSGANVLTF
few | TRBJ1-4 | . | TRBV9 | TGTGCCAGCAGCGTAGAATCAGGGATGAGGGAAAAACTGTTTTTT | CASSVESGMREKLFF
once | TRBJ2-1 | TRBD2 | TRBV11-3 | TGTGCCAGCAGCCCAGGACTAGTGGTCCATGAGCAGTTCTTC | CASSPGLVVHEQFF
. | TRBJ1-6 | . | TRBV20-1 | TGCAGTGCTAGAGTCGGAGGCCATTCACCCCTCCACTTT | CSARVGGHSPLHF
. | TRBJ2-2 | TRBD1 | TRBV19 | TGTGCCAGTAGGAGGGACAGGGGGCGCGGGACCGGGGAGCTGTTTTTT | CASRRDRGRGTGELFF
. | TRBJ2-5 | . | TRBV19 | TGTGCCAGTAGTCTTAACGCAGCAAAGGCTATCCAGTACTTC | CASSLNAAKAIQYF
. | TRBJ2-1 | . | TRBV20-1 | TGCAGTGCTAGACGGGGGGCCCCTACCGATGAGCAGTTCTTC | CSARRGAPTDEQFF
many | TRBJ1-1 | . | TRBV7-9 | TGTGCCAGCACCGAGCAAGCTGAAGCTTTCTTT | CASTEQAEAFF
. | TRBJ2-2 | . | TRBV20-1 | TGCAGTGCTAGGTCTTCAGGCAACACCGGGGAGCCGTTTTTT | CSARSSGNTGEPFF
. | TRBJ2-7 | . | TRBV12-3/TRBV12-4 | TGTGCCAGCAGTTCACTGGGACATTACGAGCAGTACTTC | CASSSLGHYEQYF
few | TRBJ2-5 | . | TRBV5-1 | TGCGCCAGCAGCTTGGGGCTAGTGGCGGAGACCCAGTACTTC | CASSLGLVAETQYF
. | TRBJ1-1 | . | TRBV6-1 | TGTGCCAGCAGTGAAGGGGGGGGCGCGGACACTGAAGCTTTCTTT | CASSEGGGADTEAFF
few | TRBJ2-7 | TRBD1 | TRBV28 | TGTGCCAGCAGTTTAACAGGGGCAGTCCCCTACGAGCAGTACTTC | CASSLTGAVPYEQYF
few | TRBJ2-1 | . | TRBV3-1 | TGTGCCAGCAGCCAAACTAGCTATCTTGAGCAGTTCTTC | CASSQTSYLEQFF
few | TRBJ1-4 | TRBD1 | TRBV12-3/TRBV12-4 | TGTGCCAGCAGGGAGACAGGGGCAACTAATGAAAAACTGTTTTTT | CASRETGATNEKLFF
few | TRBJ2-1 | . | TRBV3-1 | TGTGCCAGCAGCCAAGACTCCCTCTCCTACAATGAGCAGTTCTTC | CASSQDSLSYNEQFF
. | TRBJ1-6 | TRBD1 | TRBV12-3/TRBV12-4 | TGTGCCAGCGGGTCCAGGGGGAGGTATAATTCACCCCTCCACTTT | CASGSRGRYNSPLHF
many | TRBJ1-1 | . | TRBV29-1 | TGCAGCGTCGTGGGGGGCGCGAGAACTGAAGCTTTCTTT | CSVVGGARTEAFF
few | TRBJ2-1 | . | TRBV29-1 | TGCAGCGTTCCGAGGGGGGGGCACAATGAGCAGTTCTTC | CSVPRGGHNEQFF
once | TRBJ2-1 | . | TRBV27 | TGTGCCAGCAGCCCTCACCTTAAGAATGAGCAGTTCTTC | CASSPHLKNEQFF
many | TRBJ2-7 | TRBD1 | TRBV13 | TGTGCCAGCAGCTCGGACAGGTACGAGCAGTACTTC | CASSSDRYEQYF
few | TRBJ2-5 | TRBD2 | TRBV18 | TGTGCCAGCTCACCAATTCAGTCTAGCGGACAAGAGACCCAGTACTTC | CASSPIQSSGQETQYF
. | TRBJ1-5 | . | TRBV7-2 | TGTGCCAGCAGCTCCTTTCCCTGGAGCAATCAGCCCCAGCATTTT | CASSSFPWSNQPQHF
once | TRBJ2-3 | TRBD1 | TRBV25-1 | TGTGCCAGCAGTAAACAGGGGTGGTACACAGATACGCAGTATTTT | CASSKQGWYTDTQYF
. | TRBJ2-3 | TRBD2 | TRBV12-3/TRBV12-4 | TGTGCCAGCAGTAGTAGGAGCGGGGTAAGGGCAGATACGGAGTATTTT | CASSSRSGVRADTEYF
. | TRBJ1-1 | . | TRBV7-9 | TGTGCCAGCAGCTTAGATCCGGGACCGGGTGAAGCTTTCTTT | CASSLDPGPGEAFF